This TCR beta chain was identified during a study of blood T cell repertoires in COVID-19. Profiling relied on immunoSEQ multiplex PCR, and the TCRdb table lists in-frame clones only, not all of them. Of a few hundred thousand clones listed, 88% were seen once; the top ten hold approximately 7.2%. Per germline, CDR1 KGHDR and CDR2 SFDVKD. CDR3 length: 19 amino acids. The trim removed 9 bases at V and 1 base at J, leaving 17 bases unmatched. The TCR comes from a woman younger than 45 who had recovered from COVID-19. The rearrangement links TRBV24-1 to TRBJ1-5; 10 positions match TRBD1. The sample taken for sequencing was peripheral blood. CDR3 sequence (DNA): TGTGCCACCTGGAAACGGGGACAGGGGACCCATGGGAGCAATCAGCCCCAGCATTTT. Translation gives CATWKRGQGTHGSNQPQHF.